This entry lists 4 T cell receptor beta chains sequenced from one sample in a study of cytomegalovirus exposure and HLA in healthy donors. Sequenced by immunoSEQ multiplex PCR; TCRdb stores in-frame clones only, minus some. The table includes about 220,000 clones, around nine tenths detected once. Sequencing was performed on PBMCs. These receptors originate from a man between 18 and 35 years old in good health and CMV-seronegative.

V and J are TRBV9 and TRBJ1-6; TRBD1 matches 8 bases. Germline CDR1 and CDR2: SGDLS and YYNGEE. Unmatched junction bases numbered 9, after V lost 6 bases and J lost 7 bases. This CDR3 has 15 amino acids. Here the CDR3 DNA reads TGTGCCAGCACCCGGGACAGGCCAGAAAATTCACCCCTCCACTTT. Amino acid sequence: CASTRDRPENSPLHF.

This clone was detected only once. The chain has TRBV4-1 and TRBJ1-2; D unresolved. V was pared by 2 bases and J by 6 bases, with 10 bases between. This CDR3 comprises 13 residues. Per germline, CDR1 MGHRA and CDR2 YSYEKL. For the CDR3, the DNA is TGCGCCAGCAGCCAACTCTCGGGAGATGGCTACACCTTC. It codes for CASSQLSGDGYTF.

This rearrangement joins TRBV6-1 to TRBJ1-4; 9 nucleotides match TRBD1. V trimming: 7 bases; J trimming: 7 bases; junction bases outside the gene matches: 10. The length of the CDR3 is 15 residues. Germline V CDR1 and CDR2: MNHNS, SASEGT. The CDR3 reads CASKSIGTGPEKLFF. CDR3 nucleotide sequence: TGTGCCAGCAAAAGTATTGGGACAGGGCCTGAAAAACTGTTTTTT.

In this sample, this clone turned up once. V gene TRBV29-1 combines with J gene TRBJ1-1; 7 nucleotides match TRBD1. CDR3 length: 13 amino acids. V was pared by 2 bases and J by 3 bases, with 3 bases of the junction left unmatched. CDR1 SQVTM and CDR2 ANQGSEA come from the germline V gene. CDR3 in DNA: TGCAGCGTTGAACTAGGGACAGACACTGAAGCTTTCTTT. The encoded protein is CSVELGTDTEAFF.